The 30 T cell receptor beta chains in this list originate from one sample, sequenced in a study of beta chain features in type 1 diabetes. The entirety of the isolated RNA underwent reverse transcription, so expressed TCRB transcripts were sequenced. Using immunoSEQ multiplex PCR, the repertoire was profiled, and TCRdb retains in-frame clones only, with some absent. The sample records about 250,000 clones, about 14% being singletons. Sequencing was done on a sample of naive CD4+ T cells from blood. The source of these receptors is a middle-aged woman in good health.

CDR3 sequence reads: CASSPNSGGSYEQYF. The CDR3 nucleotides are TGTGCCAGCTCACCCAATAGCGGGGGCTCCTACGAGCAGTACTTC. The chain is built from TRBV18 and TRBJ2-7; 9 bases align to TRBD2. Germline V CDR1 and CDR2: KGHSH, LQKENI. With 3 bases clipped from V and 0 bases from J, the junction kept 3 bases outside the gene matches. The CDR3 contains 15 residues.

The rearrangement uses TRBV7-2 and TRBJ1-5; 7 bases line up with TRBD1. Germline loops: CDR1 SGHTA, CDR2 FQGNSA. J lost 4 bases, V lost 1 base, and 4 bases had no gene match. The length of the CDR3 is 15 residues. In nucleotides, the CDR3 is TGTGCCAGCAGCTTAGGGTCAGGGGGGAATCAGCCCCAGCATTTT. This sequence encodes CASSLGSGGNQPQHF.

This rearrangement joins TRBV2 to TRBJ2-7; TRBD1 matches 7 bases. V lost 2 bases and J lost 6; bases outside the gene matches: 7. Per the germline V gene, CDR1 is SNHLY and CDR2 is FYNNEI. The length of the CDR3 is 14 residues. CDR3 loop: CASSEKAGGGEQYF. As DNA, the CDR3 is TGTGCCAGCAGTGAAAAGGCAGGGGGTGGCGAGCAGTACTTC. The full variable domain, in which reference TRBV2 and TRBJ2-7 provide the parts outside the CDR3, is EPEVTQTPSHQVTQMGQEVILRCVPISNHLYFYWYRQILGQKVEFLVSFYNNEISEKSEIFDDQFSVERPDGSNFTLKIRSTKLEDSAMYFCASSEKAGGGEQYFGPGTRLTVT.

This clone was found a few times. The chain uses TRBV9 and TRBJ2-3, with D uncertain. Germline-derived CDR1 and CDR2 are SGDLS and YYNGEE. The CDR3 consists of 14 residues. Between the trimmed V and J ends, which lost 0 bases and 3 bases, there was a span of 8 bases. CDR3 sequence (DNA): TGTGCCAGCAGCGTAGGCCCTAGAACAGATACGCAGTATTTT. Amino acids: CASSVGPRTDTQYF.

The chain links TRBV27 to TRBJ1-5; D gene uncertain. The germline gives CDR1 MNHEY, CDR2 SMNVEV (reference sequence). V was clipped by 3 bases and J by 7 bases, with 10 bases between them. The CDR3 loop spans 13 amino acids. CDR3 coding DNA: TGTGCCAGCAGTTTGACCGAGGGCCAGCCCCAGCATTTT. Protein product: CASSLTEGQPQHF.

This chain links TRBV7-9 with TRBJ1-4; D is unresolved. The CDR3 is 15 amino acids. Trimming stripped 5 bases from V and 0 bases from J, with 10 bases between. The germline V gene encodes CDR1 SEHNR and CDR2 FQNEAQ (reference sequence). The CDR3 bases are TGTGCCAGCAGCGGGTACAGAGCAACTAATGAAAAACTGTTTTTT. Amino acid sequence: CASSGYRATNEKLFF.

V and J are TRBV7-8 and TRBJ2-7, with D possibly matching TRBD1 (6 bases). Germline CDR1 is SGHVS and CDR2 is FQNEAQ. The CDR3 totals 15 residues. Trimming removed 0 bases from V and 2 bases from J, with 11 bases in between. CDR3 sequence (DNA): TGTGCCAGCAGCTTAGCAGGGGGAACGGCCTACGAGCAGTACTTC. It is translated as CASSLAGGTAYEQYF.

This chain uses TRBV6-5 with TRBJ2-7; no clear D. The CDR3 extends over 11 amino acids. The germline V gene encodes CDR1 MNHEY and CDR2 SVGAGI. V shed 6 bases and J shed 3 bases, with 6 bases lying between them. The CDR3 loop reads CASRLLYEQYF. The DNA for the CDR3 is TGTGCCAGCAGACTTCTCTACGAGCAGTACTTC.

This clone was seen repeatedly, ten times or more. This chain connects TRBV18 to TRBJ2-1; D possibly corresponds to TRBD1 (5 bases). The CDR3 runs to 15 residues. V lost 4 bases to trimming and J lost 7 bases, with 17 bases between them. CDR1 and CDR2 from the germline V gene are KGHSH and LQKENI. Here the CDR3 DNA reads TGTGCCAGCTCACGCCTGGTCGGGTCAGGGAATGAGCAGTTCTTC. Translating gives CASSRLVGSGNEQFF.

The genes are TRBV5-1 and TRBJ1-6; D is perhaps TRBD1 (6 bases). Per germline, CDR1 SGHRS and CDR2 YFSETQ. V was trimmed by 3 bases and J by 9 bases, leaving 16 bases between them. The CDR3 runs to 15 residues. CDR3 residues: CASSSTGKEGSPLHF. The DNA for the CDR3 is TGCGCCAGCAGCTCTACAGGGAAAGAGGGTTCACCCCTCCACTTT.

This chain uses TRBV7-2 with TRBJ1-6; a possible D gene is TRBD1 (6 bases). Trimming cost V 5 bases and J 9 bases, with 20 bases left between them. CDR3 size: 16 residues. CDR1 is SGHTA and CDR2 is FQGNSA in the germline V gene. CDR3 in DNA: TGTGCCAGCAGCCCCCGGGGGGCCGTTTTGGGTTCACCCCTCCACTTT. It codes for CASSPRGAVLGSPLHF.

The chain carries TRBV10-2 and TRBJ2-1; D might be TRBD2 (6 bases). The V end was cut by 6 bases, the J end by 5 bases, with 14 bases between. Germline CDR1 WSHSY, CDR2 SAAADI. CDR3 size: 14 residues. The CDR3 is CASRHGLTNNEQFF. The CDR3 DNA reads TGCGCCAGCAGGCACGGACTAACCAACAATGAGCAGTTCTTC.

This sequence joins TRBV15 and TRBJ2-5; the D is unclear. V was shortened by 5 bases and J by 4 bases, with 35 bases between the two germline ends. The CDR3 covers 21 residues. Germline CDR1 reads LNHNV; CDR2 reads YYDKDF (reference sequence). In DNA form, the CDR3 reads TGTGCCACCAGCCTCCTTGCTTACCGTCTAGGTGGTGTTAGGAAGCGAGAGACCCAGTACTTC. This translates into CATSLLAYRLGGVRKRETQYF.

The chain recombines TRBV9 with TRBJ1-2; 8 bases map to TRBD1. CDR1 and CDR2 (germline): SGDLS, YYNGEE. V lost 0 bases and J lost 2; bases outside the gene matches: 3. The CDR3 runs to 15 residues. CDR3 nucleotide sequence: TGTGCCAGCAGCGTAGGACAGGGGAGGAACTATGGCTACACCTTC. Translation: CASSVGQGRNYGYTF. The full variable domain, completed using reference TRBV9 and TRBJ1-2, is DSGVTQTPKHLITATGQRVTLRCSPRSGDLSVYWYQQSLDQGLQFLIQYYNGEERAKGNILERFSAQQFPDLHSELNLSSLELGDSALYFCASSVGQGRNYGYTFGSGTRLTVV.

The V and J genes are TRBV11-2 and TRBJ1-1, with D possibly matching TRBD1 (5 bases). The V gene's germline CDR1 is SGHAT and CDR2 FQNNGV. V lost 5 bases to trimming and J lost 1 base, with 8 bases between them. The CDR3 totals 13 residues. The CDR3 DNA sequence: TGTGCCAGCAGCACTGACAGGAACACTGAAGCTTTCTTT. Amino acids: CASSTDRNTEAFF.

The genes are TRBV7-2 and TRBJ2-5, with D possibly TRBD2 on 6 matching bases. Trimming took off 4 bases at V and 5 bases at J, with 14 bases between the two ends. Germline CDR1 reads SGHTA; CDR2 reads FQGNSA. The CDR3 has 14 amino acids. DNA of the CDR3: TGTGCCAGCAGCTCCGCGGGGCGGGGTGAGACCCAGTACTTC. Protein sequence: CASSSAGRGETQYF.

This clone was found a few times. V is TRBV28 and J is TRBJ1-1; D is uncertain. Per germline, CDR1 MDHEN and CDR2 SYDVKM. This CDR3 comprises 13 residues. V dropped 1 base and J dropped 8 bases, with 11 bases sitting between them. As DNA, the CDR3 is TGTGCCAGCAGTTTATTGGCGGGTCTCGAAGCTTTCTTT. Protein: CASSLLAGLEAFF.

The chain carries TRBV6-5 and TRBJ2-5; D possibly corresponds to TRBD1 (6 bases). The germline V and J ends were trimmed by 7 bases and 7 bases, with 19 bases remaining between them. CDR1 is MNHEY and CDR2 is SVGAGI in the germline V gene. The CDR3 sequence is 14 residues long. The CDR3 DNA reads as TGTGCCAGCACCCAGGGGCTAACCCCAGGGACCCAGTACTTC. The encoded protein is CASTQGLTPGTQYF.

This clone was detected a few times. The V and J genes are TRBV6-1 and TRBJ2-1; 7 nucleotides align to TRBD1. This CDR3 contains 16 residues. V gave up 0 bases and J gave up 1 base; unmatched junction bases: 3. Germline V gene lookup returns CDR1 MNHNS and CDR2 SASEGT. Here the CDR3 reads CASSEAGGTSYNEQFF. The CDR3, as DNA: TGTGCCAGCAGTGAAGCAGGGGGCACGTCCTACAATGAGCAGTTCTTC.

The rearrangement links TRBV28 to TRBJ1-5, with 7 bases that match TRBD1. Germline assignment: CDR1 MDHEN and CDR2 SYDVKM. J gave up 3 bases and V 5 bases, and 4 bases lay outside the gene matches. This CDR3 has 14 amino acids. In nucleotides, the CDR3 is TGTGCCAGCAGTCGGGACAGATCCAATCAGCCCCAGCATTTT. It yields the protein CASSRDRSNQPQHF.

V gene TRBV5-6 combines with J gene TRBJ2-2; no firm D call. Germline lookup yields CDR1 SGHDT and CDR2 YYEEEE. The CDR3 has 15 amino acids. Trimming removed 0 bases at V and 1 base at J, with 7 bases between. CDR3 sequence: CASSLDRRNTGELFF. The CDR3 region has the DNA TGTGCCAGCAGCTTGGACAGAAGGAACACCGGGGAGCTGTTTTTT.

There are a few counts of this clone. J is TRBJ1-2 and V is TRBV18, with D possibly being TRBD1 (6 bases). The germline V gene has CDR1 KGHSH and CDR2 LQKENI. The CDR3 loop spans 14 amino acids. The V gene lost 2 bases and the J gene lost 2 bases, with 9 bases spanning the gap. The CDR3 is CASSPSGVNYGYTF. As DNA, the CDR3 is TGTGCCAGCTCACCATCAGGGGTAAACTATGGCTACACCTTC.

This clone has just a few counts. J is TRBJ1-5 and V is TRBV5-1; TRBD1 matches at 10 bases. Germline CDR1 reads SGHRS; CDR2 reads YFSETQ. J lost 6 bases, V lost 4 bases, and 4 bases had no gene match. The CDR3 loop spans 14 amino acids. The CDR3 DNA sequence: TGCGCCAGCAGCCACAGGACAGGGGGTCAGCCCCAGCATTTT. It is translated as CASSHRTGGQPQHF.

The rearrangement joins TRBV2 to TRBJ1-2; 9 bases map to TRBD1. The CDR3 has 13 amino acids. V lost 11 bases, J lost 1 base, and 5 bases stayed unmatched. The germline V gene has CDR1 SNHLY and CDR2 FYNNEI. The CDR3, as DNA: TGTGCCTGGACAGGGGAGGATAACTATGGCTACACCTTC. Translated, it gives CAWTGEDNYGYTF.

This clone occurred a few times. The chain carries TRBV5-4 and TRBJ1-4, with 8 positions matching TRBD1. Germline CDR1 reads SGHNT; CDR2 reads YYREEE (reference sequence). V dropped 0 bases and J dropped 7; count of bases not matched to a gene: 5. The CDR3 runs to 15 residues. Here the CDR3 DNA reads TGTGCCAGCAGCTTGGGACAGGGGAGTAGTGAAAAACTGTTTTTT. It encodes CASSLGQGSSEKLFF.

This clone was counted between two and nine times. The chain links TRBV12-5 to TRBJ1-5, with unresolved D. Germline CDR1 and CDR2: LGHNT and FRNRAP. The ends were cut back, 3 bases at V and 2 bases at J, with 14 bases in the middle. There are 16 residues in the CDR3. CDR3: CASGFLWESGNQPQHF. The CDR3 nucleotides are TGTGCTAGTGGTTTCCTCTGGGAGTCGGGCAATCAGCCCCAGCATTTT.

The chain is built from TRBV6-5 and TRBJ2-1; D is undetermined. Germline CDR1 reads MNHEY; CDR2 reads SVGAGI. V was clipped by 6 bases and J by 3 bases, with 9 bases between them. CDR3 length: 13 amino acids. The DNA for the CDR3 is TGTGCCAGCAGCCAGAGGATCTACAATGAGCAGTTCTTC. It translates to CASSQRIYNEQFF.

CDR3 region: CASSGQGDLQQYF. CDR3 bases: TGCGCCAGCAGCGGACAGGGGGATCTGCAGCAGTACTTC. The gene calls are TRBV4-3 and TRBJ2-7, with 10 bases that match TRBD1. V dropped 5 bases and J dropped 8; count of bases not matched to a gene: 6. Per the germline V gene, CDR1 is LGHNA and CDR2 is YSLEER. CDR3 length equals 13 residues.

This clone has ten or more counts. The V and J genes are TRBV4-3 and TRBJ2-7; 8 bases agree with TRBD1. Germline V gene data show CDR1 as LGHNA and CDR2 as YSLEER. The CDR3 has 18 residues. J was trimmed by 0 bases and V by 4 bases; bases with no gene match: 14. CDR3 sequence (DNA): TGCGCCAGCAGCCGAGACGAACCGGGACAGGCTCTCTCCTACGAGCAGTACTTC. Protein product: CASSRDEPGQALSYEQYF.

The CDR3 reads CASSQDGETDTQYF. The CDR3 DNA is TGCGCCAGCAGCCAAGATGGGGAGACAGATACGCAGTATTTT. The V call is TRBV4-3, the J call TRBJ2-3, with a tentative D call TRBD2 (5 bases). There are 14 residues in the CDR3. Germline values: CDR1 LGHNA, CDR2 YSLEER. The V and J ends lost 0 bases and 3 bases respectively, with 7 bases between them.